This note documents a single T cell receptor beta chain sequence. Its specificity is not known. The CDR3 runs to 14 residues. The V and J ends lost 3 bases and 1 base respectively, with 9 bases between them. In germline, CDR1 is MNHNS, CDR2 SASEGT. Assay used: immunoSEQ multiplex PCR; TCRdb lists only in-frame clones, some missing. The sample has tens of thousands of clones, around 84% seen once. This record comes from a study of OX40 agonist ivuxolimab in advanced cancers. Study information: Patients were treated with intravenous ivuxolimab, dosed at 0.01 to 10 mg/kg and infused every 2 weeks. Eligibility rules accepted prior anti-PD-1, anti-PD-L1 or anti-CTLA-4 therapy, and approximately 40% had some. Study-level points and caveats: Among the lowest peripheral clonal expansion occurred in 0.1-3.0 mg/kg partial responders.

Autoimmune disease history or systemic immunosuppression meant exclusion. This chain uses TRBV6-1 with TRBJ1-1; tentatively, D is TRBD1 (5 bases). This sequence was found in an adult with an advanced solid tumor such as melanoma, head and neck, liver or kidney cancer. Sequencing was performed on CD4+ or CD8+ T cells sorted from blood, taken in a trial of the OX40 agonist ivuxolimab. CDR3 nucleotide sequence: TGTGCCAGCAGTGAGGGGGGAGGGAACACTGAAGCTTTCTTT. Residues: CASSEGGGNTEAFF.